The 11 T cell receptor beta chains reported below all come from one sample, sequenced in a study of Ad26.COV2.S vaccination and SARS-CoV-2 variants (dated by TCRdb to the early 2020s). Receptor libraries were prepared by the immunoSEQ multiplex PCR assay. Drawn from immuneACCESS, this table holds only the in-frame rearrangements with V and J called that TCRdb kept. Clones are partly lost; checked studies trace under half to an unresolved V gene and leave the rest unexplained. The sample table holds some 390,000 clones, of which about nine tenths were seen once. The top ten hold about 2% of the sample. The sample's treatment or condition label, in plain terms: approximately 18 received Ad26.COV2.S at low or high dose, single or two shots; roughly five received placebo; per-sample allocation not given. For vaccine and placebo recipients, repertoires were sequenced using samples collected on day 63 after the first injection.

This specimen consisted of peripheral blood, obtained in a trial of Ad26.COV2.S vaccine versus placebo. The receptors stem from a person between 18 and 65 years old who received the Ad26.COV2.S COVID-19 vaccine or a placebo.

This clone was recorded a few times. This sequence joins TRBV11-2 and TRBJ2-3; TRBD1 matches 7 bases. Trimming cost V 3 bases and J 6 bases; bases outside gene matches: 12. The CDR3 totals 16 residues. Germline V gene lookup returns CDR1 SGHAT and CDR2 FQNNGV. The CDR3 here is CASSLVVGGRSDTQYF. The CDR3 DNA reads as TGTGCCAGCAGCTTGGTGGTAGGGGGCAGGTCGGATACGCAGTATTTT.

The table lists this clone with a count of one. The chain links TRBV7-9 to TRBJ2-6; 13 nucleotides match TRBD2. The trim removed 3 bases at V and 3 bases at J, leaving 2 bases unmatched. The CDR3 totals 17 residues. Germline V gives CDR1 SEHNR, CDR2 FQNEAQ (reference sequence). This CDR3 is CASSLGLAGLGANVLTF. The DNA of the CDR3 is TGTGCCAGCAGCTTGGGACTAGCGGGACTTGGGGCCAACGTCCTGACTTTC. Complete variable domain (other parts from reference TRBV7-9 and TRBJ2-6): DTGVSQNPRHKITKRGQNVTFRCDPISEHNRLYWYRQTLGQGPEFLTYFQNEAQLEKSRLLSDRFSAERPKGSFSTLEIQRTEQGDSAMYLCASSLGLAGLGANVLTFGAGSRLTVL.

This chain uses TRBV6-4 with TRBJ2-3; unclear D gene. The CDR3 contains 15 residues. Trimming pared 3 bases from V and 3 bases from J, leaving 13 bases between. Germline CDR1 is MRHNA and CDR2 is SNTAGT. The CDR3 region is CASSEGPTPTDTQYF. CDR3 DNA sequence: TGTGCCAGCAGTGAAGGACCTACCCCGACAGATACGCAGTATTTT.

This chain links TRBV5-1 with TRBJ2-1; 9 bases fit TRBD2. This CDR3 is built from 16 residues. Germline CDR1 is SGHRS and CDR2 is YFSETQ. Trimming cost V 1 base and J 9 bases; bases outside gene matches: 11. Here the CDR3 reads CASSLTAGGPAGEQFF. The CDR3 bases are TGCGCCAGCAGCTTGACGGCGGGAGGGCCTGCGGGTGAGCAGTTCTTC.

This clone has more than one count but fewer than ten. V and J are TRBV7-2 and TRBJ2-7, with 7 bases lining up with TRBD2. CDR3 size: 14 residues. Per germline, CDR1 SGHTA and CDR2 FQGNSA. The J segment lost 0 bases and the V segment lost 8 bases, leaving 7 bases of the junction unmatched. The CDR3 here is CASRSSGTSYEQYF. For the CDR3, the DNA is TGTGCCAGCCGTTCTAGCGGTACCTCCTACGAGCAGTACTTC.

The CDR3 region is CASSYAGSNQPQHF. DNA for the CDR3: TGTGCCAGCAGTTACGCGGGCAGTAATCAGCCCCAGCATTTT. The chain combines TRBV6-5 with TRBJ1-5, with D uncertain. The CDR3 totals 14 residues. V was pared by 2 bases and J by 4 bases, with 9 bases between. CDR1 is MNHEY and CDR2 is SVGAGI in the germline V gene.

V gene TRBV5-6 combines with J gene TRBJ2-4; the D is unclear. The CDR3 is 13 residues long. The germline V gene encodes CDR1 SGHDT and CDR2 YYEEEE. V was cut by 3 bases and J by 0 bases, with 4 bases left in between. The CDR3: CASSSVAKNIQYF. The CDR3 DNA reads as TGTGCCAGCAGCTCTGTAGCCAAAAACATTCAGTACTTC.

As regards this clone: Other DNA sequences within the sample encode an identical CDR3. V usage is TRBV6-1 and J usage is TRBJ2-7, with D perhaps matching TRBD1 (7 bases). The V end lost 0 bases, the J end lost 2 bases, and 11 bases lay between the germline ends. The CDR3 runs 15 residues. The germline CDR1 and CDR2 sequences are MNHNS and SASEGT. This CDR3 is CASSEAPGGTYEQYF. CDR3 nucleotide sequence: TGTGCCAGCAGTGAAGCCCCAGGGGGGACCTACGAGCAGTACTTC.

J is TRBJ2-7 and V is TRBV5-6, with 12 bases fitting TRBD2. Per the germline V gene, CDR1 is SGHDT and CDR2 is YYEEEE. V dropped 4 bases and J dropped 1; count of bases not matched to a gene: 3. This CDR3 spans 15 amino acids. CDR3 sequence reads: CASSLTSGGSYEQYF. DNA of the CDR3: TGTGCCAGCAGCCTGACTAGCGGGGGTTCCTACGAGCAGTACTTC.

This sequence joins TRBV12-3 or TRBV12-4 and TRBJ1-1; D may be TRBD1 (6 bases). The V end lost 6 bases, the J end lost 11 bases, and 19 bases lay between the germline ends. This CDR3 is 13 amino acids long. Here the CDR3 reads CASRFSGGAVAFF. The CDR3 nucleotides read TGTGCCAGCAGGTTTTCGGGGGGGGCCGTGGCTTTCTTT.

The gene calls are TRBV10-2 and TRBJ2-1, with TRBD1 identical over 7 bases. This CDR3 has 17 residues. Germline CDR1 reads WSHSY; CDR2 reads SAAADI. V dropped 0 bases and J dropped 4; count of bases not matched to a gene: 9. The CDR3 sequence is CASSESTKTGFYNEQFF. For the CDR3, the DNA is TGCGCCAGCAGTGAGTCGACCAAGACAGGGTTTTACAATGAGCAGTTCTTC.